The clone carrying this T cell receptor beta chain was counted once. Its target is unknown. These data belong to a study of cytomegalovirus exposure and HLA in healthy donors. General observations from the study: Certain sequence variants were highly shared and formed a cluster, and this cluster was likely a sequencing artifact. It was confirmed in vitro that a few of the CMV-associated chains were specific for CMV antigens.

CDR1 is SEHNR, CDR2 FQNEAQ, per germline (reference sequence). The CDR3 has 15 amino acids. After removal of 1 base from V and 1 base from J, the junction contained 3 bases not matched to a gene. PCR was performed using 60 Vbeta and 13 Jbeta primers. Measured with immunoSEQ multiplex PCR; TCRdb has only the in-frame clones, and not every one. This sample has 150,000 to 200,000 clones; 78% occur once, and the top ten carry 2.5% to 3.5%. Healthy people donating bone marrow made up the donors. This receptor was taken from a woman aged 45-65 years in good health and CMV-seropositive. This chain links TRBV7-9 with TRBJ2-5; 7 bases are a match to TRBD1. Material for sequencing was PBMCs. The CDR3 protein is CASSLDRDSQETQYF. In DNA, the CDR3 is TGTGCCAGCAGCTTAGACCGGGACAGCCAAGAGACCCAGTACTTC.